One and the same sample provided the 21 T cell receptor beta chains below, sequenced in a study of cytomegalovirus exposure and HLA in healthy donors. TCRdb's copy holds only in-frame clones and misses some; the assay was immunoSEQ multiplex PCR. The sample has 130,000 or so clones; 89% are singletons. The sample taken for sequencing was PBMCs. All receptors derive from a woman under 30 in good health and CMV-seropositive.

The chain carries TRBV6-6 and TRBJ1-2, with TRBD1 matching 8 bases. V gave up 10 bases and J gave up 7 bases; unmatched junction bases: 20. The CDR3 length is 16 residues. In germline, CDR1 is MNHNY, CDR2 SVGAGI (reference sequence). The CDR3 nucleotides are TGTGCCACCCAACCGGGCCCGGGCAGGGGGCGGAGTGGCTACACCTTC. The encoded protein is CATQPGPGRGRSGYTF.

This clone was counted a single time. V gene TRBV5-1 combines with J gene TRBJ1-1; TRBD1 matches 8 bases. The CDR3 totals 13 residues. Germline-derived CDR1 and CDR2 are SGHRS and YFSETQ. V gave up 1 base and J gave up 6 bases; unmatched junction bases: 2. The CDR3 region is CASSLYRGSEAFF. The DNA of the CDR3 is TGCGCCAGCAGCTTGTACAGGGGGTCTGAAGCTTTCTTT.

The V gene is TRBV30, the J gene TRBJ1-2; D remains unclear. With 0 bases removed from V and 4 bases from J, the gap between germline ends came to 9 bases. The CDR3 spans 13 residues. Germline V gene sequence: CDR1 GTSNPN, CDR2 SVGIG (reference sequence). CDR3 coding DNA: TGTGCCTGGAGTGTGGGAGGGTTCTATGGCTACACCTTC. Protein: CAWSVGGFYGYTF.

The chain has TRBV9 and TRBJ2-7, with TRBD2 as a possible D gene (5 bases). V gave up 4 bases and J gave up 6 bases, with 14 bases separating them. The length of the CDR3 is 13 residues. CDR1 is SGDLS and CDR2 is YYNGEE in the germline V gene. CDR3 protein: CASSLRTGSEQYF. Written as DNA, the CDR3 is TGTGCCAGCAGCTTACGGACTGGTAGCGAGCAGTACTTC.

The chain recombines TRBV12-5 with TRBJ1-5, with D possibly matching TRBD1 (5 bases). This CDR3 is 11 amino acids long. Germline CDR1 LGHNT, CDR2 FRNRAP. V dropped 5 bases and J dropped 7 bases, with 6 bases sitting between them. CDR3 loop: CASGQGQPQHF. As DNA, the CDR3 is TGTGCTAGTGGTCAGGGCCAGCCCCAGCATTTT.

The chain has TRBV12-5 and TRBJ1-1; 9 nucleotides line up with TRBD1. V lost 0 bases and J lost 6; bases outside the gene matches: 11. CDR1 and CDR2 from the germline V gene are LGHNT and FRNRAP. There are 17 residues in the CDR3. CDR3 nucleotides: TGTGCTAGTGGTTTGGTACTTACAGGGGGCTGGGGTGCTGAAGCTTTCTTT. Its protein is CASGLVLTGGWGAEAFF.

The chain recombines TRBV29-1 with TRBJ1-2, with TRBD1 matching over 7 bases. This CDR3 comprises 12 residues. The V segment lost 6 bases and the J segment 7 bases; nucleotides outside the gene matches: 8. CDR1 and CDR2 (germline): SQVTM, ANQGSEA. The CDR3 sequence: CSVAPGGGGYTF. CDR3 bases: TGCAGCGTAGCTCCAGGGGGAGGTGGCTACACCTTC.

V gene TRBV9 combines with J gene TRBJ2-3, with a weak D call TRBD2 (5 bases). CDR1 is SGDLS, CDR2 YYNGEE, per germline. The CDR3 sequence is 18 residues long. V shed 3 bases and J shed 0 bases, with 20 bases lying between them. The CDR3, as DNA: TGTGCCAGCAGCGGCCCGGGCGGCGGAGGCTCTAGCACAGATACGCAGTATTTT. Translated, it gives CASSGPGGGGSSTDTQYF. Full variable domain (outside the CDR3, taken from reference TRBV9 and TRBJ2-3): DSGVTQTPKHLITATGQRVTLRCSPRSGDLSVYWYQQSLDQGLQFLIQYYNGEERAKGNILERFSAQQFPDLHSELNLSSLELGDSALYFCASSGPGGGGSSTDTQYFGPGTRLTVL.

This rearrangement joins TRBV4-3 to TRBJ1-1; D unclear. Germline CDR1 LGHNA, CDR2 YSLEER. V shed 0 bases and J shed 1 base, with 6 bases lying between them. The CDR3 totals 14 residues. The chain's CDR3 is CASSQDATNTEAFF. The CDR3, as DNA: TGCGCCAGCAGCCAAGATGCTACGAACACTGAAGCTTTCTTT.

On this clone itself: This specimen includes other DNA sequences encoding the same CDR3. This chain connects TRBV27 to TRBJ2-7, with TRBD1 identical over 7 bases. The V segment lost 2 bases and the J segment 6 bases; nucleotides outside the gene matches: 4. The CDR3 is 13 residues long. From germline, CDR1 is MNHEY and CDR2 SMNVEV (reference sequence). Here the CDR3 reads CASSLLTGSEQYF. CDR3 DNA: TGTGCCAGCAGTTTACTGACAGGGAGCGAGCAGTACTTC.

The genes are TRBV6-5 and TRBJ2-7, with a tentative D call TRBD2 (5 bases). Germline V gene data show CDR1 as MNHEY and CDR2 as SVGAGI. V was pared by 5 bases and J by 3 bases, with 8 bases between. The CDR3 extends over 12 amino acids. The CDR3 spells CASSPGLYEQYF. DNA of the CDR3: TGTGCCAGCAGTCCTGGACTCTACGAGCAGTACTTC.

The rearrangement uses TRBV12-2 and TRBJ2-1; no DNA check was done on the table's D call, TRBD2. TRBV12-2 is a known pseudogene. This CDR3 has 18 residues. CDR3 in amino acids: CASRLAPPLAGGHNEQFF. In DNA, the CDR3 is TGTGCAAGTCGCTTAGCGCCACCACTAGCGGGGGGCCACAATGAGCAGTTCTTC.

This chain joins TRBV28 and TRBJ2-7; unclear D gene. Germline V gives CDR1 MDHEN, CDR2 SYDVKM. CDR3 length: 12 residues. The V end lost 6 bases, the J end lost 0 bases, and 6 bases lay between the germline ends. CDR3 bases: TGTGCCAGCAGATACAACTCCTACGAGCAGTACTTC. As protein: CASRYNSYEQYF.

The genes are TRBV7-2 and TRBJ1-1, with a possible D match to TRBD1 (6 bases). The length of the CDR3 is 14 residues. In germline, CDR1 is SGHTA, CDR2 FQGNSA. V dropped 4 bases and J dropped 5 bases, with 14 bases sitting between them. The CDR3 bases are TGTGCCAGCAGCTACAGGGCGGTGGGGACTGAAGCTTTCTTT. Encoded protein: CASSYRAVGTEAFF.

V is TRBV4-3 and J is TRBJ1-4, with a weak D call TRBD1 (6 bases). The CDR3 has 14 amino acids. Trimming left V 0 bases short and J 8 bases short, with 10 bases between. Per the germline V gene, CDR1 is LGHNA and CDR2 is YSLEER. The CDR3 DNA reads as TGCGCCAGCAGCCAAGAAGGGCAGGGGGAAAAACTGTTTTTT. Amino acids: CASSQEGQGEKLFF.

This rearrangement joins TRBV7-9 to TRBJ2-4; tentatively, D is TRBD2 (6 bases). Per germline, CDR1 SEHNR and CDR2 FQNEAQ (reference sequence). This CDR3 comprises 15 residues. V was shortened by 4 bases and J by 3 bases, with 13 bases between the two germline ends. CDR3 amino acids: CASSSGGRGKNIQYF. The CDR3 DNA sequence: TGTGCCAGCAGCTCCGGGGGAAGGGGCAAAAACATTCAGTACTTC. The whole variable domain, filled in from reference TRBV7-9 and TRBJ2-4, reads DTGVSQNPRHKITKRGQNVTFRCDPISEHNRLYWYRQTLGQGPEFLTYFQNEAQLEKSRLLSDRFSAERPKGSFSTLEIQRTEQGDSAMYLCASSSGGRGKNIQYFGAGTRLSVL.

This chain connects TRBV7-2 to TRBJ2-7, with 8 bases identical to TRBD2. This CDR3 is 13 amino acids long. Unmatched junction bases numbered 3, after V lost 5 bases and J lost 3 bases. Germline V lookup: CDR1 SGHTA, CDR2 FQGNSA. CDR3 sequence reads: CASSTGGSYEQYF. The DNA of the CDR3 is TGTGCCAGCAGCACGGGGGGGAGCTACGAGCAGTACTTC.

This clone was recorded once. This chain links TRBV7-2 with TRBJ2-3; 9 bases are a match to TRBD1. CDR1 is SGHTA and CDR2 is FQGNSA in the germline V gene. V was clipped by 5 bases and J by 2 bases; unmatched bases: 5. This CDR3 region has 15 residues. The CDR3 DNA reads TGTGCCAGCAGCCCTGGACAGGGGACCACAGATACGCAGTATTTT. Translated, it gives CASSPGQGTTDTQYF.

This rearrangement joins TRBV6-6 to TRBJ2-7, with 8 bases fitting TRBD2. The V and J ends lost 2 bases and 7 bases, in that order; junction bases with no gene match: 7. Germline values: CDR1 MNHNY, CDR2 SVGAGI (reference sequence). This CDR3 is built from 14 residues. CDR3 DNA sequence: TGTGCCAGCAGTTACGTCGGGGGGGCGGGGGAGCAGTACTTC. Its protein is CASSYVGGAGEQYF.

This rearrangement joins TRBV28 to TRBJ2-2, with a tentative D call TRBD2 (5 bases). With 5 bases removed from V and 5 bases from J, the gap between germline ends came to 18 bases. This CDR3 region has 16 residues. Per germline, CDR1 MDHEN and CDR2 SYDVKM. The CDR3 nucleotides are TGTGCCAGCAGTAGGGCGGCTAGGACGGGAACCGGGGAGCTGTTTTTT. Its protein product is CASSRAARTGTGELFF. The full variable domain, rest sourced from reference TRBV28 and TRBJ2-2, is DVKVTQSSRYLVKRTGEKVFLECVQDMDHENMFWYRQDPGLGLRLIYFSYDVKMKEKGDIPEGYSVSREKKERFSLILESASTNQTSMYLCASSRAARTGTGELFFGEGSRLTVL.

The V and J genes are TRBV4-2 and TRBJ2-7, with D perhaps TRBD1 (5 bases). Trimming took off 1 base at V and 12 bases at J, with 22 bases between the two ends. The CDR3 loop spans 15 amino acids. Germline V lookup: CDR1 LGHNA, CDR2 YNFKEQ. The CDR3 loop is CASSQGTTRNRIAYF. The CDR3 DNA reads as TGTGCCAGCAGCCAAGGGACAACCAGAAACAGAATAGCGTACTTC.